This T cell receptor (beta chain) was identified during a study of blood T cell repertoires in COVID-19. This CDR3 comprises 14 residues. Germline CDR1 reads GTSNPN; CDR2 reads SVGIG (reference sequence). The V end lost 2 bases, the J end lost 6 bases, and 13 bases lay between the germline ends. Profiling relied on immunoSEQ multiplex PCR, and the TCRdb table lists in-frame clones only, not all of them. The table has approximately 86,000 clones, 80% to 90% seen once. The TCR originated in a man aged 50 to 60 with acute or convalescent COVID-19. Sequenced material: peripheral blood. The chain joins TRBV30 to TRBJ1-4, with no clear D. CDR3 nucleotide sequence: TGTGCCTGGAGTCCCGGTAGCACCTATGAAAAACTGTTTTTT. Protein product: CAWSPGSTYEKLFF.